This TCR beta chain stems from a study of shared clonotypes between healthy human individuals. Study in general: The donor group consisted of two women and a few men, aged 18 to 49.

The study enrolled healthy HIV-negative adults without recent acute infections or vaccinations as donors. The investigators split CD4+ cells into a CD45RA+ naive subset and a CD45RA-negative memory subset. Method: immunoSEQ multiplex PCR; TCRdb's copy keeps in-frame clones and lacks some. The sample has roughly 1.4 million clones; approximately 98.5% are singletons. The CDR3 runs to 13 residues. Trimming took 4 bases from V and 0 from J, leaving 7 bases between them. CDR1 is SGHRS, CDR2 YFSETQ, per germline. The rearrangement uses TRBV5-1 and TRBJ1-2; D is undetermined. Sequencing input: naive CD4+ T cells sorted from blood. Documented subset: CD45RA+ positively selected. The receptor's source is a man aged 25-40 years in good health. The CDR3 DNA follows: TGCGCCAGCAGCGCGGAGTCTAACTATGGCTACACCTTC. Translation: CASSAESNYGYTF.